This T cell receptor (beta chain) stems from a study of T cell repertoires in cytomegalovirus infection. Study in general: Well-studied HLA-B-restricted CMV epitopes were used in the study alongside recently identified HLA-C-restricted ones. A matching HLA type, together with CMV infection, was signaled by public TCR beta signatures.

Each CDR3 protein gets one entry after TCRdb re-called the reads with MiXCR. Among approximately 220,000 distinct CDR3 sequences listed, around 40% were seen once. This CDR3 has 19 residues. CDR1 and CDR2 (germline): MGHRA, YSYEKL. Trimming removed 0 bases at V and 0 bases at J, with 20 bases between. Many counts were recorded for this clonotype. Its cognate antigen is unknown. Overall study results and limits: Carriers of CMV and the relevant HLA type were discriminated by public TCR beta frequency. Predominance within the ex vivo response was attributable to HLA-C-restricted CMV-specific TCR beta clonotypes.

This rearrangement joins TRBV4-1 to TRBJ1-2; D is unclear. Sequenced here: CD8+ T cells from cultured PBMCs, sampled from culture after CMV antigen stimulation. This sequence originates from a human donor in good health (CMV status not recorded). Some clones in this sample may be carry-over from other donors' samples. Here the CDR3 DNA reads TGCGCCAGCAGCCAAGAAACCCTTGTCAGGCTCCGACCTAACTATGGCTACACCTTC. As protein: CASSQETLVRLRPNYGYTF.